This TCR beta chain was found in a study of cytomegalovirus exposure and HLA in healthy donors. Per germline, CDR1 GTSNPN and CDR2 SVGIG (reference sequence). V lost 7 bases to trimming and J lost 4 bases; unmatched junction nucleotides: 7. CDR3 size: 14 residues. The PCR used 60 Vbeta and 13 Jbeta primers. Method: immunoSEQ multiplex PCR; TCRdb's copy keeps in-frame clones and lacks some. The table lists approximately 180,000 clones, about 80% of them singletons. This clone was seen just once. The TCR comes from a woman in her twenties or thirties in good health and CMV-seropositive. The sample comprised PBMCs. V and J are TRBV30 and TRBJ2-1, with 10 bases lining up with TRBD2. As DNA, the CDR3 is TGTGCCTTGCGACTAGCGGGTAGTTACAATGAGCAGTTCTTC. This encodes CALRLAGSYNEQFF.